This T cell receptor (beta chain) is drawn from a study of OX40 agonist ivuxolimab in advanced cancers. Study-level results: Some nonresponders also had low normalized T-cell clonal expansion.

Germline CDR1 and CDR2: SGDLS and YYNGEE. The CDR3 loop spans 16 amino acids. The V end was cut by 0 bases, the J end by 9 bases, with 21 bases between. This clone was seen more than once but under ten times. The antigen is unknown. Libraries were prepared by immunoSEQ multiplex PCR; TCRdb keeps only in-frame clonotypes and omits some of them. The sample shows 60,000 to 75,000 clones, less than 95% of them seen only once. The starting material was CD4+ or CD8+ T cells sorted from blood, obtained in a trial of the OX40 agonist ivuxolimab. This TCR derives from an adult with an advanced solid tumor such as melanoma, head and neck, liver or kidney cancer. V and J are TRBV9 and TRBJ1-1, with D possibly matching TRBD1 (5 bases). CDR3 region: CASSVGSSPVDRKAFF. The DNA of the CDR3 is TGTGCCAGCAGCGTAGGTTCCTCCCCGGTAGACAGAAAAGCTTTCTTT. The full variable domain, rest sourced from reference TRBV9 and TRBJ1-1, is DSGVTQTPKHLITATGQRVTLRCSPRSGDLSVYWYQQSLDQGLQFLIQYYNGEERAKGNILERFSAQQFPDLHSELNLSSLELGDSALYFCASSVGSSPVDRKAFFGQGTRLTVV.